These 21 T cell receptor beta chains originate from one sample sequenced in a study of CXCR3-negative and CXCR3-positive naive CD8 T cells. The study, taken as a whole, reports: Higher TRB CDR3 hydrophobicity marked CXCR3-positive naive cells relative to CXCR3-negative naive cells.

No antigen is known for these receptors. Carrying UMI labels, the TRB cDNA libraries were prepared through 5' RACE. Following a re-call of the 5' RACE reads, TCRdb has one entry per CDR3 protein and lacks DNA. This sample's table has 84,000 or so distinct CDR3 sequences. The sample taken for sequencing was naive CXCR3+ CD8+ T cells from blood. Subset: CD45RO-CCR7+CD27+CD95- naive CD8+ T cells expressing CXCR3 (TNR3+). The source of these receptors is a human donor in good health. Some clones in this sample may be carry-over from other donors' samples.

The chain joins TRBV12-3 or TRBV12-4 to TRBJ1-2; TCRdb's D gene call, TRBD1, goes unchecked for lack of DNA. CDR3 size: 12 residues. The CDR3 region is CASSSGTRGYTF.

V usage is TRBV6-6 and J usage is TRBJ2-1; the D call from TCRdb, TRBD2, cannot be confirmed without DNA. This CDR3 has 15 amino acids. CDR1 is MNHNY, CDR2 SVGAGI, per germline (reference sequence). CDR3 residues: CASSYILAGNNEQFF.

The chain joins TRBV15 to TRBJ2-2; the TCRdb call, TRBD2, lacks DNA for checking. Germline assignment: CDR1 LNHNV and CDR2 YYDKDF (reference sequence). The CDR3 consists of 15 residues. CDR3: CATSPMGGNTGELFF.

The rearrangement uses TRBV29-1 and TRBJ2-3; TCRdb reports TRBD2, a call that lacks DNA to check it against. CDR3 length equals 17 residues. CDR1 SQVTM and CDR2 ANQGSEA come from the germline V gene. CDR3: CSVEIQSPSISTDTQYF.

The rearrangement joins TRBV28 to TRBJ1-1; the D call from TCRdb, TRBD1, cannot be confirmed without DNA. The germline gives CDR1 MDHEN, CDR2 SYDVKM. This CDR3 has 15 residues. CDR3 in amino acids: CASRPRDRVYTEAFF.

CDR3 loop: CASSLRLAPEETQYF. J is TRBJ2-5 and V is TRBV28; absent DNA, TCRdb's TRBD2 call cannot be checked. Germline loops: CDR1 MDHEN, CDR2 SYDVKM. The CDR3 length is 15 residues.

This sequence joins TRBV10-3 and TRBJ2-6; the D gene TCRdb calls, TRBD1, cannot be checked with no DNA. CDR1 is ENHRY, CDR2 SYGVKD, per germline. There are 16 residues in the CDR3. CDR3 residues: CAISEQGNSGANVLTF.

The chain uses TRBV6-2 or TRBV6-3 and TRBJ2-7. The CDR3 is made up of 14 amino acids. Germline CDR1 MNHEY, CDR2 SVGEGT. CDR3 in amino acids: CASSYGTNSYEQYF.

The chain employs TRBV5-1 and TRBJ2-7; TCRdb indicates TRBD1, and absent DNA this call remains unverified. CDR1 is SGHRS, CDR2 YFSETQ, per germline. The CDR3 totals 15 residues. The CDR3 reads CASSFVDREGYEQYF.

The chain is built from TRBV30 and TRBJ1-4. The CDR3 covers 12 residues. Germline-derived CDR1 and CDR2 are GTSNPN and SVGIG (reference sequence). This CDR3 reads CALHPIGEKLFF. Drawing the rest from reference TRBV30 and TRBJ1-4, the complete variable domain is SQTIHQWPATLVQPVGSPLSLECTVEGTSNPNLYWYRQAAGRGLQLLFYSVGIGQISSEVPQNLSASRPQDRQFILSSKKLLLSDSGFYLCALHPIGEKLFFGSGTQLSVL.

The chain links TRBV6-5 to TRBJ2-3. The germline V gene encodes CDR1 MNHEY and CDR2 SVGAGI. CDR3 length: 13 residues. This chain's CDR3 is CASSLQITDTQYF.

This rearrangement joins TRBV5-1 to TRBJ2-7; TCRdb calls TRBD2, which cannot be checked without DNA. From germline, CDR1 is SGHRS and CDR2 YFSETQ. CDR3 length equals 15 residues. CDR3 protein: CASSLKPSGRDEQYF.

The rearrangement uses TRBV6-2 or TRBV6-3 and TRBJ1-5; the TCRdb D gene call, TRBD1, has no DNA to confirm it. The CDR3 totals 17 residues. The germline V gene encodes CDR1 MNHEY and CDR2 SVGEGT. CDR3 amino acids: CASSYLRQGSSNQPQHF.

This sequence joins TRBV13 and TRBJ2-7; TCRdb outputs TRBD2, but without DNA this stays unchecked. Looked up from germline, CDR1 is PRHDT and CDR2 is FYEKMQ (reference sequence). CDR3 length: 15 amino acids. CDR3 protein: CASSYGLAGAGEQYF.

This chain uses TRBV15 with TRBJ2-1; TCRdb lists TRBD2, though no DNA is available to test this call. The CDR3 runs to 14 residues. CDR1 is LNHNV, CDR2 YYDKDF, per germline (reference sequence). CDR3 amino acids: CATEDDSGHNEQFF. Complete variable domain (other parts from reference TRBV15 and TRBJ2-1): DAMVIQNPRYQVTQFGKPVTLSCSQTLNHNVMYWYQQKSSQAPKLLFHYYDKDFNNEADTPDNFQSRRPNTSFCFLDIRSPGLGDTAMYLCATEDDSGHNEQFFGPGTRLTVL.

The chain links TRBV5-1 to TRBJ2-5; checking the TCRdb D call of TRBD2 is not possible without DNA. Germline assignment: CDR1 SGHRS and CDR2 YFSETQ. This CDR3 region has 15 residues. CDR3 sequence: CASSLDAADQETQYF.

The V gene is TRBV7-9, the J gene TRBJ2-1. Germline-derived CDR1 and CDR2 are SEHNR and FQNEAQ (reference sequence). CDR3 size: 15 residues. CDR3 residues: CANSPTGSSYNEQFF.

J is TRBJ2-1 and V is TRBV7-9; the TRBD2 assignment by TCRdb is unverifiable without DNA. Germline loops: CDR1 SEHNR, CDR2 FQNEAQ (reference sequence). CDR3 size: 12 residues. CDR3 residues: CASSPPGDEQFF.

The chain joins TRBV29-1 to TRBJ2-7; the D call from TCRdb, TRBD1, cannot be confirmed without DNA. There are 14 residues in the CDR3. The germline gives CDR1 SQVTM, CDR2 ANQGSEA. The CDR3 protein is CSAAEGTGPYEQYF.

CDR3 in amino acids: CASSWSGIGETQYF. This chain uses TRBV5-1 with TRBJ2-5; the D gene TCRdb calls, TRBD1, cannot be checked with no DNA. Per the germline V gene, CDR1 is SGHRS and CDR2 is YFSETQ. CDR3 length: 14 residues.

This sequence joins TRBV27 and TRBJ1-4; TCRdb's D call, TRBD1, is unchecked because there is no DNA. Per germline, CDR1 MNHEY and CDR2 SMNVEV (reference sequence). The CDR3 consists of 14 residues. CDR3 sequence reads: CASSMTGLKEKLFF.